This paragraph covers one T cell receptor (beta chain) sequence. This entry comes from a study of blood T cell repertoires in COVID-19. Profiling relied on immunoSEQ multiplex PCR, and the TCRdb table lists in-frame clones only, not all of them. The table has 45,000 to 60,000 clones, 84% seen once. The CDR3 extends over 15 amino acids. V was cut by 0 bases and J by 5 bases, with 15 bases left in between. The V gene's germline CDR1 is SGHDT and CDR2 YYEEEE. The rearrangement uses TRBV5-6 and TRBJ2-7; D possibly corresponds to TRBD2 (6 bases). This receptor was obtained from a man between 45 and 60 years old with acute or convalescent COVID-19. The sequenced material came from peripheral blood. CDR3 nucleotides: TGTGCCAGCAGCTTGGCTTCCGGGACTCGGGACGAGCAGTACTTC. It is translated as CASSLASGTRDEQYF.